This T cell receptor (beta chain) was recovered during a study of blood T cell repertoires in COVID-19. Across the study: Whether acute or convalescent, the COVID-19 samples came from the United States, Italy and Spain. T cells, B-cell-depleted T cells, or PBMCs supplied cDNA or gDNA.

As originally analysed: Quantification of nucleated cells was approximated via reference gene primer amplification. TCRdb's table, derived via immunoSEQ multiplex PCR, lists solely in-frame clones and lacks some. The V and J calls and clone size were taken over from that table, and D and trimming were inferred from the DNA. The sample carries a few hundred thousand clones, 88% recorded once. Trimming shortened V by 5 bases and J by 0 bases, and 7 bases separated the two germline ends. CDR3 length: 14 residues. The germline gives CDR1 LGHDT, CDR2 YNNKEL (reference sequence). This TCR was sampled from a man aged 60 to 75 who had recovered from COVID-19. The V gene is TRBV3-1 (or the pseudogene TRBV3-2), the J gene TRBJ1-4, with D possibly matching TRBD1 (6 bases). Material: peripheral blood. The CDR3 here is CASSRQATNEKLFF. CDR3 DNA: TGTGCCAGCAGCAGACAGGCAACTAATGAAAAACTGTTTTTT.